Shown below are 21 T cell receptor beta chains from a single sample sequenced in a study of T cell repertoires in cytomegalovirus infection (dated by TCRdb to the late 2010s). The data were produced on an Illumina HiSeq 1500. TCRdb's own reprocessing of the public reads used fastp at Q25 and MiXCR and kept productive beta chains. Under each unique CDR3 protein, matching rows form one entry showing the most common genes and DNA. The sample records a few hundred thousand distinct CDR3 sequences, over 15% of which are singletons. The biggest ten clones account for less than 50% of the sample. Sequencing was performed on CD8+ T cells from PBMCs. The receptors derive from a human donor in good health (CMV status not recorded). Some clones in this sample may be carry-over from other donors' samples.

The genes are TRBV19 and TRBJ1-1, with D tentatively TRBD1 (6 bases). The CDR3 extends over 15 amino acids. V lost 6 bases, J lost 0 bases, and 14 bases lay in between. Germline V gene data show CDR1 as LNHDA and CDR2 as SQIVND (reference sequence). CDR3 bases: TGTGCCAGTAGCAACACGCGGACAGTGAACACTGAAGCTTTCTTT. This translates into CASSNTRTVNTEAFF. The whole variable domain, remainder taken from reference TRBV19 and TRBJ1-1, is DGGITQSPKYLFRKEGQNVTLSCEQNLNHDAMYWYRQDPGQGLRLIYYSQIVNDFQKGDIAEGYSVSREKKESFPLTVTSAQKNPTAFYLCASSNTRTVNTEAFFGQGTRLTVV.

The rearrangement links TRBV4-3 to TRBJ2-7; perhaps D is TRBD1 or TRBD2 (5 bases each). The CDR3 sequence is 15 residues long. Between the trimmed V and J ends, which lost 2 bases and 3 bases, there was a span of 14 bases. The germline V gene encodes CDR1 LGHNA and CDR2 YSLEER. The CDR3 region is CASSQSRDRGYEQYF. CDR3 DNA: TGCGCCAGCAGCCAATCCAGGGACCGGGGCTACGAGCAGTACTTC.

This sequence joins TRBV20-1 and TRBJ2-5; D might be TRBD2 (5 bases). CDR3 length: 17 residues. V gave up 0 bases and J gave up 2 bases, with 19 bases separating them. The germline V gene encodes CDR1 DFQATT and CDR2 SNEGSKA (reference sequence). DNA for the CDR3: TGCAGTGCTAGAGACAACGTTGCAGCGGCAGAACAAGAGACCCAGTACTTC. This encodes CSARDNVAAAEQETQYF.

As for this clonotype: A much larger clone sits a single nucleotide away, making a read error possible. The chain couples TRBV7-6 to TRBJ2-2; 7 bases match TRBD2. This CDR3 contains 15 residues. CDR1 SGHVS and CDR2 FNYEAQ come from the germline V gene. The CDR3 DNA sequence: TGTGCCAGCAGCTTATACGGGGGGAACACCGGGGAGCCGTTTTTT. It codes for CASSLYGGNTGEPFF.

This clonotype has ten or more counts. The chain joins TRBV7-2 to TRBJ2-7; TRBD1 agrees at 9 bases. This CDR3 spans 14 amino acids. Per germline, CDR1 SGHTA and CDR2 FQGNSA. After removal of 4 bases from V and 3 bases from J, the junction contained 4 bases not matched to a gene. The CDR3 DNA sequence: TGTGCCAGCAGCTGGGGGGGACAGGGCTACGAGCAGTACTTC. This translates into CASSWGGQGYEQYF.

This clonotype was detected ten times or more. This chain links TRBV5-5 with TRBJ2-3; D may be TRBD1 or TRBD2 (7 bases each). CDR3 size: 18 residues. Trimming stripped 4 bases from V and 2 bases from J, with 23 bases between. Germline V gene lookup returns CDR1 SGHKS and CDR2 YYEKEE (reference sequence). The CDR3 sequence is CASSPDRARGPNTDTQYF. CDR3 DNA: TGTGCCAGCAGCCCCGACAGGGCGCGGGGGCCCAACACAGATACGCAGTATTTT.

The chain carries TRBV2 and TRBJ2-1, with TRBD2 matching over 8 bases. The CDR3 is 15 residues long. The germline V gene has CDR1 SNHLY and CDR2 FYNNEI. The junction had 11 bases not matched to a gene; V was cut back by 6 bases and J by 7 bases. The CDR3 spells CASRASGGARNEQFF. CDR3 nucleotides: TGTGCCAGCAGGGCCTCGGGGGGGGCCCGGAATGAGCAGTTCTTC.

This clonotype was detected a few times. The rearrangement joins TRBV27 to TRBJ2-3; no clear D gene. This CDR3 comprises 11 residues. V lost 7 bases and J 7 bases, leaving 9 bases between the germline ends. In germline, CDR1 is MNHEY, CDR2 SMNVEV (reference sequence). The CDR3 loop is CASKSLYTQYF. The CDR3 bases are TGTGCCAGCAAGAGTTTATATACGCAGTATTTT.

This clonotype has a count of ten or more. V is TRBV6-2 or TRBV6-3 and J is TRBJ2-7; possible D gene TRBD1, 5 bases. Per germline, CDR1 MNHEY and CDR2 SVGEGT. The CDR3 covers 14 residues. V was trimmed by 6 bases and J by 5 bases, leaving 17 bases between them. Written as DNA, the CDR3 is TGTGCCAGCAGACCAGGGATGCTGTCCGACGAGCAGTACTTC. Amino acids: CASRPGMLSDEQYF.

The CDR3 region is CATSDSGTGNTGELFF. CDR3 nucleotide sequence: TGTGCCACCAGTGATTCCGGGACAGGGAACACCGGGGAGCTGTTTTTT. The J gene is TRBJ2-2, the V gene TRBV24-1, with 8 bases identical to TRBD1. The CDR3 loop spans 16 amino acids. Germline assignment: CDR1 KGHDR and CDR2 SFDVKD. Trimming took 2 bases from V and 1 from J; bases not matched to a gene: 2.

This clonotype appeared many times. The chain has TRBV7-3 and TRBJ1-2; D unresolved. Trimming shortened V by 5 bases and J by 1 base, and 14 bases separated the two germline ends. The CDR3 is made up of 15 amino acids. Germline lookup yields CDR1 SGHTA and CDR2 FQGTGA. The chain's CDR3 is CASSLDGDRNYGYTF. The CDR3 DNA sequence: TGTGCCAGCAGCCTAGACGGAGACCGTAACTATGGCTACACCTTC. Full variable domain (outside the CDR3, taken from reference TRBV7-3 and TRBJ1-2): GAGVSQTPSNKVTEKGKYVELRCDPISGHTALYWYRQSLGQGPEFLIYFQGTGAADDSGLPNDRFFAVRPEGSVSTLKIQRTERGDSAVYLCASSLDGDRNYGYTFGSGTRLTVV.

CDR3 in DNA: TGTGCCAGCAGTCTGAGACTTTTAGGGCAGTACTTC. It specifies CASSLRLLGQYF. The chain couples TRBV28 to TRBJ2-7, with D uncertain. Germline-derived CDR1 and CDR2 are MDHEN and SYDVKM. The CDR3 length is 12 residues. Deletions cut 5 bases from V and 9 bases from J, with 14 bases between.

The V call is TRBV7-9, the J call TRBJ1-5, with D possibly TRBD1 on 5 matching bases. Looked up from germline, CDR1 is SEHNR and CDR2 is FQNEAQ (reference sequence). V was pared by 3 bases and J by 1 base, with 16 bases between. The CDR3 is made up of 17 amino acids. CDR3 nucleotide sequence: TGTGCCAGCAGCTTGGACGATAACAGGCACAGCAATCAGCCCCAGCATTTT. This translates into CASSLDDNRHSNQPQHF.

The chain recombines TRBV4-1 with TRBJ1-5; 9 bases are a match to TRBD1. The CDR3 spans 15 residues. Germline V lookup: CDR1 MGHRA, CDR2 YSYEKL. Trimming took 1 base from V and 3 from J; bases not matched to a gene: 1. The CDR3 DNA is TGCGCCAGCAGCCAAGGACAGGGGGTCAATCAGCCCCAGCATTTT. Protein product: CASSQGQGVNQPQHF.

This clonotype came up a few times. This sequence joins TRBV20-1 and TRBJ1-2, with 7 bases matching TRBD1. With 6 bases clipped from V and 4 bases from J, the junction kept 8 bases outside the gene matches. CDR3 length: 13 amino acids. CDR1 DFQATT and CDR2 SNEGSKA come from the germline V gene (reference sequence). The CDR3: CSAGTANTYGYTF. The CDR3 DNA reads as TGCAGTGCAGGGACAGCAAATACCTATGGCTACACCTTC.

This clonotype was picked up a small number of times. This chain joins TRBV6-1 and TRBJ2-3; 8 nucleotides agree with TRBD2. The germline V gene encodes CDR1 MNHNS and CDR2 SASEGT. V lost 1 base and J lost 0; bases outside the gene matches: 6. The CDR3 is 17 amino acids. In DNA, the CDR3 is TGTGCCAGCAGTGAAGTAAGGACTAGCCTAAGCACAGATACGCAGTATTTT. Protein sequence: CASSEVRTSLSTDTQYF.

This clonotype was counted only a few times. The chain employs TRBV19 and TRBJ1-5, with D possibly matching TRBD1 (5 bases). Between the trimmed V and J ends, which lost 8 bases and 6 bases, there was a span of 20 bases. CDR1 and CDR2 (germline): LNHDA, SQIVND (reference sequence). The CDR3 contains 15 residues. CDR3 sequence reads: CASQRLGGAIQPQHF. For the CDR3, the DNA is TGTGCCAGTCAACGTTTGGGAGGGGCGATTCAGCCCCAGCATTTT.

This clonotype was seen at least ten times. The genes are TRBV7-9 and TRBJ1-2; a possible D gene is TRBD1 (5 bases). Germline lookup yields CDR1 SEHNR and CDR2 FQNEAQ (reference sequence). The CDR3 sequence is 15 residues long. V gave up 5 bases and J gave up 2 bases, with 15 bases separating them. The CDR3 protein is CASSGHEGLNYGYTF. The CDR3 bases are TGTGCCAGCAGCGGACACGAAGGGCTGAACTATGGCTACACCTTC.

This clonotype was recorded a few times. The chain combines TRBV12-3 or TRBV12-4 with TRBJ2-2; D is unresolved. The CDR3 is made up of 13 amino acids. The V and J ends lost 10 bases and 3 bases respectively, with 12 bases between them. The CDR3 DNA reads TGTGCCACATTTGGTGGGGACACCGGGGAGCTGTTTTTT. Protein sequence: CATFGGDTGELFF.

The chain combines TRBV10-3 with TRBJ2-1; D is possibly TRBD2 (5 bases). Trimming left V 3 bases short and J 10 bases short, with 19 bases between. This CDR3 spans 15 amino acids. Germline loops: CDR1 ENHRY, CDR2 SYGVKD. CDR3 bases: TGTGCCATCAGTGAAGGGAGTTTAAACTCTTTCGAGCAGTTCTTC. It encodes CAISEGSLNSFEQFF.

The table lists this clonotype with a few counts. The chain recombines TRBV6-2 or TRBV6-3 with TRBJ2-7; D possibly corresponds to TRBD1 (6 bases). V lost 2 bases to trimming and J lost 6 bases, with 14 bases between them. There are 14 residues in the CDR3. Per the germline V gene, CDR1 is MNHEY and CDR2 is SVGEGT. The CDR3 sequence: CASSYQERDIEQYF. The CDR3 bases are TGTGCCAGCAGTTACCAAGAGAGGGACATCGAGCAGTACTTC.